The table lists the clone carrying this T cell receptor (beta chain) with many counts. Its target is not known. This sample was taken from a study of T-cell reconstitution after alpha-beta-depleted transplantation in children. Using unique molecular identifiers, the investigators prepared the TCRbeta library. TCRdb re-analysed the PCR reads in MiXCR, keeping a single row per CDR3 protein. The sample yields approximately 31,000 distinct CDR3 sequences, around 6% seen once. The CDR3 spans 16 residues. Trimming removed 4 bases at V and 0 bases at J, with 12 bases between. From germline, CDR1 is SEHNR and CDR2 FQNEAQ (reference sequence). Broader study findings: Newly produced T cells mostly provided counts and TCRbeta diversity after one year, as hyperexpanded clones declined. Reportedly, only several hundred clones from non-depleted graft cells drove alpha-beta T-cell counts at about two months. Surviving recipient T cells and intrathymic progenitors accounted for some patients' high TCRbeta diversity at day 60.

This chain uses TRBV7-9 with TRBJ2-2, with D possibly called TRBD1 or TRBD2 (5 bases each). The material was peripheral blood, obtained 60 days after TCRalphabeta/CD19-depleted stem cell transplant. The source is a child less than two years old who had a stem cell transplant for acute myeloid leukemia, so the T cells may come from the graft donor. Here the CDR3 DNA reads TGTGCCAGCAGCTCCCCCGGGACCTCGAACACCGGGGAGCTGTTTTTT. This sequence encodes CASSSPGTSNTGELFF.